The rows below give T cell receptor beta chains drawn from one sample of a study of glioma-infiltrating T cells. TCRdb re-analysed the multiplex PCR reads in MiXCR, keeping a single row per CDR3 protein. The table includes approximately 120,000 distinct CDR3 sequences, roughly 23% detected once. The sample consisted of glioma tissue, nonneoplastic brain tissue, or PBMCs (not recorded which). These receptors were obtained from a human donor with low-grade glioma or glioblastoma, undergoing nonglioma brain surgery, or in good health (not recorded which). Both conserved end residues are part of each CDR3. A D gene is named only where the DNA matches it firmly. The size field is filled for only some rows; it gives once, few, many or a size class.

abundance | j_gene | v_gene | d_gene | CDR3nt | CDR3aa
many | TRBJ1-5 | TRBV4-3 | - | TGCGCCAGCAGCCCGGCGGCAGGCTTCAGCAATCAGCCCCAGCATTTT | CASSPAAGFSNQPQHF
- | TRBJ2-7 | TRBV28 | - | TGTGCCAGCAGTTTCTTCGGATGGAGGGTGACCAAGCAGTACTTC | CASSFFGWRVTKQYF
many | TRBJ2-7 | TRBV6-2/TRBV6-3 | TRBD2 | TGTGCCAGCAGTTACTCGATTTCTCGGGGCGGGAGTTCCTACGAGCAGTACTTC | CASSYSISRGGSSYEQYF
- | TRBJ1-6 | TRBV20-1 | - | TGCAGTGCTAGAAGCGGACCGCTGAATTCACGCCCCCACTTT | CSARSGPLNSRPHF
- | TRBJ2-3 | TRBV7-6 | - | TGTGCCAGCAGCCTCAACACAGGGCGGAGCACAGATACGCAGTATTTT | CASSLNTGRSTDTQYF
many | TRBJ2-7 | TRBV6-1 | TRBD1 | TGTGCCAGCAGTACCGGGACAGGGGACGAGCAGTACTTC | CASSTGTGDEQYF
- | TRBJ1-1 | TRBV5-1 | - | TGCGCCAGCAGCAAGGTCCAAGGGACTGAAGCTTTCTTT | CASSKVQGTEAFF
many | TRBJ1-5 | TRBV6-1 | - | TGTGCCAGCAGTCAGCCCTTCCCGGGGGGAAGCAATCAGCCCCAGCATTTT | CASSQPFPGGSNQPQHF
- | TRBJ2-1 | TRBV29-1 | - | TGCAGCGTAGTCGAAGGTAGCGGAAGCTCCTACAATGAGCAGTTCTTC | CSVVEGSGSSYNEQFF
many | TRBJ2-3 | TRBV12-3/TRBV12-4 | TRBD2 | TGTGCCAGCAGTTTAACCGGTCGAAGCGGGAGGGCCCAGCAGTATTTT | CASSLTGRSGRAQQYF
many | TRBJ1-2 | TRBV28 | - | TGTGCCAGCAGTTTAGGCTACTATGGCTACGCCTTC | CASSLGYYGYAF
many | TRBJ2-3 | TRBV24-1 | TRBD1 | TGTGCCACCCGGCAGGGGGCGCCGCGCGCGGATACGCAGTATTTT | CATRQGAPRADTQYF
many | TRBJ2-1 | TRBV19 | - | TGTGCCAGTAGCGCCGGTCTCAATGAGCAGTTCTTC | CASSAGLNEQFF
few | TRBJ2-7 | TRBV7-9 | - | TGTGCCAGCAGCGACCGGGACGGATCCTACGAGCAGTACTTC | CASSDRDGSYEQYF
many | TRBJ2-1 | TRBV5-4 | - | TGTGCCAGCAGCTTGGGGGGAAGGTCCTACAATGAGCAGTTCTTC | CASSLGGRSYNEQFF
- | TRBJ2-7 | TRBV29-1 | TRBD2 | TGCAGCGTTGAGACTTTAGCGAGTAGCGGGACTTACGAGCAGTACTTC | CSVETLASSGTYEQYF
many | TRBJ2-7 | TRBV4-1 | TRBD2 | TGCGCCAGCAGCCCTCGGACTAGCGGTGATTACGGGCAGTACTTC | CASSPRTSGDYGQYF
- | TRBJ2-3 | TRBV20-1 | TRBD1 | TGCAGTGCTGGACCCGAGACAGGGGGAGGGGACACAGATACGCAGTATTTT | CSAGPETGGGDTDTQYF
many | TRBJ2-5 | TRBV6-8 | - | TGTGCCAGCAGTCCAAATTTAGCCGACGAAGAGACCCAGTACTTC | CASSPNLADEETQYF
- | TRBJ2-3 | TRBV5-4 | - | TGTGCCAGCAAGCGCCGTACGGCTAACGGGGATACGCAGTATTTT | CASKRRTANGDTQYF
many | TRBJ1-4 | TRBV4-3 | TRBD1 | TGCGCCAGCAGCCAAGATGCCCCTACGACAGGGCGGGTTGAAAAACTGTTTTTT | CASSQDAPTTGRVEKLFF
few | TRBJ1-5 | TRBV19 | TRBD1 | TGTGCCAGTAGTCTCCCCCAGGGACAGGACAATCAGCCCCAGCATTTT | CASSLPQGQDNQPQHF
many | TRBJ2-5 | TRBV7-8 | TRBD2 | TGTGCCAGCAGCTTGGGGACTAACCAAGAGACCCAGTACTTC | CASSLGTNQETQYF
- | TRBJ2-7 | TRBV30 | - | TGTGCCTGGACACCTACCTACGGCGAGCAGTACTTC | CAWTPTYGEQYF
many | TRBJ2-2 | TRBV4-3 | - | TGCGCCAGCAGCCAAGAAGACTACTACACCGGGGAGCTGTTTTTT | CASSQEDYYTGELFF
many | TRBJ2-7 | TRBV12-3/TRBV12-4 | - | TGTGCCAGCAGGACACAGGGGGGGAGCGAGCAGTACTTC | CASRTQGGSEQYF
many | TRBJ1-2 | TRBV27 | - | TGTGCCAGCAGCGGTAGTGGGTTTGGCTACACCTTC | CASSGSGFGYTF
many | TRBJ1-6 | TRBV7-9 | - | TGTGCCAGCAGCTCGGGCAGCTTTAATTCACCCCTCCACTTT | CASSSGSFNSPLHF
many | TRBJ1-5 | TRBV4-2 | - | TGTGCCAGCAGCCAAGAAGATCGCATCGGCAGGGTGAATCAGCCCCAGCATTTT | CASSQEDRIGRVNQPQHF
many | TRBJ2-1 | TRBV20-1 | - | TGCAGTGCTAGAAACAGGCAGTTTACATTTAATGAGCAGTTCTTC | CSARNRQFTFNEQFF
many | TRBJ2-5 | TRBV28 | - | TGTGCCAGCAGCCTGGCAGGGGTCGGACAAGAGACCCAGTACTTC | CASSLAGVGQETQYF
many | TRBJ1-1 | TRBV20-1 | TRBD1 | TGCAGTGCTAGAGCGGCGGACAGGTTTACTTGGAACACTGAAGCTTTCTTT | CSARAADRFTWNTEAFF
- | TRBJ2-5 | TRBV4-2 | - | TGTGCCAGCAGCCAAGAGCTCCAAGAGACCCAGTACTTC | CASSQELQETQYF
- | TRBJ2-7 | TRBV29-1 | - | TGCAGCGTTGGTTCGGACTCAACCTACGAGCAGTACTTC | CSVGSDSTYEQYF
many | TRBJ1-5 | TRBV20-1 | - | TGCAGTGCTAGAGATTACATCGATAGCAATCAGCCCCAGCATTTT | CSARDYIDSNQPQHF
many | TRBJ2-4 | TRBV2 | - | TGTGCCAGCAGTGTGGGGGAACGAGTCATTCAGTACTTC | CASSVGERVIQYF
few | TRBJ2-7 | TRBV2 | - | TGTGCCAGCAGAGAACTCTACGAGCAGTACTTC | CASRELYEQYF
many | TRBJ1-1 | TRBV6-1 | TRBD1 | TGTGCCACCCTAGGGGGCCCCATGAACACTGAAGCTTTCTTT | CATLGGPMNTEAFF
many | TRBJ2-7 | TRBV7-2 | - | TGTGCCAGCAGCTTTCGGGACGAGCAGTACTTC | CASSFRDEQYF
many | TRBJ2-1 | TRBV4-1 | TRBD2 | TGCGCCAGCAGCCCCATCTGGATCGGGACTAGCAGCAATGAGCAGTTCTTC | CASSPIWIGTSSNEQFF
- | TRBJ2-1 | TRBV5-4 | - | TGTGCCAGCAACTCGTCCAAGGGAGGAAATGAGCAGTTCTTC | CASNSSKGGNEQFF
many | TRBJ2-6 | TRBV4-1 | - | TGCGCCAGCAGCCCGGGCGGAACTCCTGGGGCCAACGTCCTGACTTTC | CASSPGGTPGANVLTF
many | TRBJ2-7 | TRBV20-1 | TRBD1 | TGCAGTGCTAGTAGCCGGGACAGGGCCTACGAGCAGTACTTC | CSASSRDRAYEQYF
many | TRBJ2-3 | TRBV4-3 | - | TGCGCCAGCAGCCAAGATTTTAACCAGGGAAGGGGGATCACAGATACGCAGTATTTT | CASSQDFNQGRGITDTQYF
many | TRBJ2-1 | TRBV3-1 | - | TGTGCCAGCAGCCAAGCACGCACCGGGAATGAGCAGTTCTTC | CASSQARTGNEQFF
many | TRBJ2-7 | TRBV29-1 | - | TGCAGCGTTGCCCAGCGGATTACCTCCTACGAGCAGTACTTC | CSVAQRITSYEQYF